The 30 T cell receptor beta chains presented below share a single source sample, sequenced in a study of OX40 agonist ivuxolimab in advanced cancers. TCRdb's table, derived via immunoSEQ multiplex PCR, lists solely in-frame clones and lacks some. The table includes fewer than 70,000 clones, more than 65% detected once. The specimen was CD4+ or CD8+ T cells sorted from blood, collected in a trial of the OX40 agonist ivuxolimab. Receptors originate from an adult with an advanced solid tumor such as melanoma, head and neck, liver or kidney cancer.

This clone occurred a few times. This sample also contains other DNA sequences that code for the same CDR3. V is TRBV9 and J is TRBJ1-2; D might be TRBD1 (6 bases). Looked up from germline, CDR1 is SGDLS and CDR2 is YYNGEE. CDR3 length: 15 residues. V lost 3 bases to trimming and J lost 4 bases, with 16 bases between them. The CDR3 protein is CASSGPTGWVYGYTF. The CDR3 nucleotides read TGTGCCAGCAGCGGACCGACAGGTTGGGTCTATGGCTACACCTTC. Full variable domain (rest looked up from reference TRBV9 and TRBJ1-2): DSGVTQTPKHLITATGQRVTLRCSPRSGDLSVYWYQQSLDQGLQFLIQYYNGEERAKGNILERFSAQQFPDLHSELNLSSLELGDSALYFCASSGPTGWVYGYTFGSGTRLTVV.

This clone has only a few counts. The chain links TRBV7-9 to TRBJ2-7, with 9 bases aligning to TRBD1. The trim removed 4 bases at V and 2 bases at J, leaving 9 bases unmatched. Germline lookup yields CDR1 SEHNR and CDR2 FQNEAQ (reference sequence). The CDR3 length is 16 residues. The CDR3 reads CASSSYTGGVPYEQYF. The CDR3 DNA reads TGTGCCAGCAGCTCCTACACAGGGGGCGTCCCCTACGAGCAGTACTTC.

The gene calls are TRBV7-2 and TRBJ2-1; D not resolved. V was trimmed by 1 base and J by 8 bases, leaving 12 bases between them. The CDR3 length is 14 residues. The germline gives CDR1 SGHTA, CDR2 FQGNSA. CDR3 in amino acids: CASSLVGQNYEQFF. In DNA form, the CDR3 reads TGTGCCAGCAGCTTAGTGGGTCAGAACTATGAGCAGTTCTTC.

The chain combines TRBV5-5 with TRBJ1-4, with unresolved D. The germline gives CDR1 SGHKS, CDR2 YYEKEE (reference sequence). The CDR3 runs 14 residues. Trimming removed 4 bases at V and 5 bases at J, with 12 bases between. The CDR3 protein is CASSRAGGNEKLFF. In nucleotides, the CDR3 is TGTGCCAGCAGCCGTGCTGGCGGAAATGAAAAACTGTTTTTT.

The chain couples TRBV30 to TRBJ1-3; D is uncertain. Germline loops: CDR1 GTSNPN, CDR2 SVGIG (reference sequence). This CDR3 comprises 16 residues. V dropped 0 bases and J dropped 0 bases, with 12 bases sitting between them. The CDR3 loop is CAWSVSPRSSGNTIYF. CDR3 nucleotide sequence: TGTGCCTGGAGTGTATCCCCCAGAAGCTCTGGAAACACCATATATTTT.

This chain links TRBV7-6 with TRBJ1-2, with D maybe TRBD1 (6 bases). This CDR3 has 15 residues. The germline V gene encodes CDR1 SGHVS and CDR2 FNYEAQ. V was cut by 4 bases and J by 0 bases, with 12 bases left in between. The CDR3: CASSSGTPTNYGYTF. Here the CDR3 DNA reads TGTGCCAGCAGCTCCGGGACACCCACTAACTATGGCTACACCTTC.

The CDR3 bases are TGCGCCAGCAGCTTAACCGGGACTAGCGGAAATGAGCAGTTCTTC. It translates to CASSLTGTSGNEQFF. The rearrangement uses TRBV5-1 and TRBJ2-1, with TRBD2 matching over 11 bases. J was trimmed by 7 bases and V by 2 bases; bases with no gene match: 5. The CDR3 has 15 amino acids. Germline V gene sequence: CDR1 SGHRS, CDR2 YFSETQ.

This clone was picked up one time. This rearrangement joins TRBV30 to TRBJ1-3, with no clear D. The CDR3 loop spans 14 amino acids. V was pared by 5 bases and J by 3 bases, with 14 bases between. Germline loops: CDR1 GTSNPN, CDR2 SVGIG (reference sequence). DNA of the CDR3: TGTGCCTGGCCCCCTAGGGTCTATGGAAACACCATATATTTT. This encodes CAWPPRVYGNTIYF.

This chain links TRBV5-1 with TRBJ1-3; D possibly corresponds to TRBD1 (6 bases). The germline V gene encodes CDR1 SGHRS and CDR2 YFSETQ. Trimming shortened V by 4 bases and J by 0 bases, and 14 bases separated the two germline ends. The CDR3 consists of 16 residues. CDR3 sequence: CASSSRDTRSGNTIYF. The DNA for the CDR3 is TGCGCCAGCAGCAGCCGGGACACCCGCTCTGGAAACACCATATATTTT.

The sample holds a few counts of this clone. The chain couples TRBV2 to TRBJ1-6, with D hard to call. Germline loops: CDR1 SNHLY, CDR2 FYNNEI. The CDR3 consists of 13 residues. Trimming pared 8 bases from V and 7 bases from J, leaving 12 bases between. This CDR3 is CASAARQNSPLHF. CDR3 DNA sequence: TGTGCCAGCGCGGCACGTCAAAATTCACCCCTCCACTTT.

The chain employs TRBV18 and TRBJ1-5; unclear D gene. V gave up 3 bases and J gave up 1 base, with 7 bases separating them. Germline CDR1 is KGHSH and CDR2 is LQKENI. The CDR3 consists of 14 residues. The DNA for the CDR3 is TGTGCCAGCTCACCTGGCGGGAGCAATCAGCCCCAGCATTTT. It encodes CASSPGGSNQPQHF.

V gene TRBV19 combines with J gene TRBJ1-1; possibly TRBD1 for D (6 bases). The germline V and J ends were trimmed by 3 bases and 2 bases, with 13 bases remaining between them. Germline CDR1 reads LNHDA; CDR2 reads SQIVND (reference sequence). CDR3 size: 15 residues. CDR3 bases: TGTGCCAGTAGTATGCGGGGGCGGGGAAACACTGAAGCTTTCTTT. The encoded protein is CASSMRGRGNTEAFF.

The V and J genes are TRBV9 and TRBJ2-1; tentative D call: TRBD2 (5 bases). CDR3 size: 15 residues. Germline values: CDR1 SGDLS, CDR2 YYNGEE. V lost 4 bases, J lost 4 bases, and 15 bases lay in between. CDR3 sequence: CASSPFSGNYNEQFF. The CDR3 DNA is TGTGCCAGCAGCCCCTTTTCCGGGAATTACAATGAGCAGTTCTTC.

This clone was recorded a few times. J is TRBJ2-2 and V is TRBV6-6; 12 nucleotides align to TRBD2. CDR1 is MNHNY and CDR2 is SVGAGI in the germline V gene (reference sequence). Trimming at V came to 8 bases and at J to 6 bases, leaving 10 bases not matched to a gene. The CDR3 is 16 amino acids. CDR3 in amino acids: CASGPPSGGGPGELFF. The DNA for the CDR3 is TGTGCCAGCGGTCCTCCTAGCGGGGGGGGCCCCGGGGAGCTGTTTTTT.

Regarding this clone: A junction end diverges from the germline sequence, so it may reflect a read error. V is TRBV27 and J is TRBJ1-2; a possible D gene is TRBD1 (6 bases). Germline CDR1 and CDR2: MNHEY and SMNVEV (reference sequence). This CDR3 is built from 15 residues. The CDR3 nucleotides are TGTGCCGGCAGTCCGACCAACAGGGCCTACTATGGCTACACCTTC. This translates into CAGSPTNRAYYGYTF.

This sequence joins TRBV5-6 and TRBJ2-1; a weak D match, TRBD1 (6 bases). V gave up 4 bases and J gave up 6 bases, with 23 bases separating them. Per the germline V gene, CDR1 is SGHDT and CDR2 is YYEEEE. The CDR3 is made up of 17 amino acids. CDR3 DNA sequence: TGTGCCAGCAGCGCACTAGGCGGGTACAGGGTCAGCAATGAGCAGTTCTTC. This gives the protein CASSALGGYRVSNEQFF.

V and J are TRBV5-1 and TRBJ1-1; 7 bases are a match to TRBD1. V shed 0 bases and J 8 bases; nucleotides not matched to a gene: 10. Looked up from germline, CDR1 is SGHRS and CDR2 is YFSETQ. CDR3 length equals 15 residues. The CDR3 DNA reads TGCGCCAGCAGCTTGGAGGGGGCGGGGTTATGGGAAGCTTTCTTT. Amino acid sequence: CASSLEGAGLWEAFF.

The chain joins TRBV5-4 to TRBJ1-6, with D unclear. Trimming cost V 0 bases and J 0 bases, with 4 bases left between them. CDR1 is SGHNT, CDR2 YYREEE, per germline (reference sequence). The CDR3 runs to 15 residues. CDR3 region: CASSLDTSYNSPLHF. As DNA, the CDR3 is TGTGCCAGCAGCTTGGACACCTCCTATAATTCACCCCTCCACTTT.

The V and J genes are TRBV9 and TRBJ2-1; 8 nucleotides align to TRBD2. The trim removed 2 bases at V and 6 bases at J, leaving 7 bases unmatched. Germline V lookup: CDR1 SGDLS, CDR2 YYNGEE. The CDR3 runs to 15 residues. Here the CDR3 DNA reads TGTGCCAGCAGCGTCGGGGGGGCGTACGGCAATGAGCAGTTCTTC. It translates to CASSVGGAYGNEQFF.

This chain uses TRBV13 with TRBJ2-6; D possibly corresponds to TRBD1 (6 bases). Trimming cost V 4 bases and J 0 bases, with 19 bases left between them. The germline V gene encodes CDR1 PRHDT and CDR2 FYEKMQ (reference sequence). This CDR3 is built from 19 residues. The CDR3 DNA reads TGTGCCAGCAGCTCATCGGTCCAGGGGCGAACCTCTGGGGCCAACGTCCTGACTTTC. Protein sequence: CASSSSVQGRTSGANVLTF.

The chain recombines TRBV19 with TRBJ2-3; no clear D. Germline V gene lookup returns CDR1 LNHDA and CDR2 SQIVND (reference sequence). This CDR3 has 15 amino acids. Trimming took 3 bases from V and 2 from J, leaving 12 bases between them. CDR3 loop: CASSIAYRPTDTQYF. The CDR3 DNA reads TGTGCCAGTAGTATCGCTTACAGACCCACAGATACGCAGTATTTT.

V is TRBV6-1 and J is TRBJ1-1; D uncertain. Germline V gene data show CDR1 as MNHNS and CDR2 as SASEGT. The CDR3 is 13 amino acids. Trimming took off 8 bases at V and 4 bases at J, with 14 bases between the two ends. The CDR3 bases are TGTGCCAGCCGGCCGGACTTCCTCACTGAAGCTTTCTTT. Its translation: CASRPDFLTEAFF.

This CDR3 is CASSQGQGEQPQHF. The CDR3 nucleotides are TGCGCCAGCAGCCAAGGACAGGGCGAACAGCCCCAGCATTTT. The V call is TRBV4-3, the J call TRBJ1-5, with 7 bases identical to TRBD1. Germline CDR1 is LGHNA and CDR2 is YSLEER. The CDR3 contains 14 residues. The trim removed 1 base at V and 7 bases at J, leaving 4 bases unmatched.

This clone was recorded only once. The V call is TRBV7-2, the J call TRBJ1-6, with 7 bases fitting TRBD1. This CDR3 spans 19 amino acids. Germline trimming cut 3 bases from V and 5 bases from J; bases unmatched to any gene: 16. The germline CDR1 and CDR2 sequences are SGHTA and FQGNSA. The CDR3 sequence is CASSLIGHLQGGNNSPLHF. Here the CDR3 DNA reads TGTGCCAGCAGCTTGATCGGTCATCTTCAGGGGGGCAATAATTCACCCCTCCACTTT.

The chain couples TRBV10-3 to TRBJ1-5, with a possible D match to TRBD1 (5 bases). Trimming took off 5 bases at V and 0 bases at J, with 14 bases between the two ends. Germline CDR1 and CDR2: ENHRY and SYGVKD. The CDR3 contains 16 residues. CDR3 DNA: TGTGCCATCAGTACGACGACAGACTTTAGCAATCAGCCCCAGCATTTT. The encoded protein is CAISTTTDFSNQPQHF.

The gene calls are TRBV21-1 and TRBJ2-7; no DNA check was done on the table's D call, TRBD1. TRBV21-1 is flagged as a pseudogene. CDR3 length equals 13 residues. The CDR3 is CASIGDSTYEQYF. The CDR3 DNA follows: TGTGCCAGTATTGGTGACAGCACCTACGAGCAGTACTTC.

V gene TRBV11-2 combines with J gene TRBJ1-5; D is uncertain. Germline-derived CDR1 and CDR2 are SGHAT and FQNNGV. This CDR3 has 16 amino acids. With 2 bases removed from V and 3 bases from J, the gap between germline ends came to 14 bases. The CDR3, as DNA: TGTGCCAGCAGCTTATACGCCGGGCCGGTCAATCAGCCCCAGCATTTT. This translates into CASSLYAGPVNQPQHF. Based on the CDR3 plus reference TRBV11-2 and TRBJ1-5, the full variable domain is EAGVAQSPRYKIIEKRQSVAFWCNPISGHATLYWYQQILGQGPKLLIQFQNNGVVDDSQLPKDRFSAERLKGVDSTLKIQPAKLEDSAVYLCASSLYAGPVNQPQHFGDGTRLSIL.

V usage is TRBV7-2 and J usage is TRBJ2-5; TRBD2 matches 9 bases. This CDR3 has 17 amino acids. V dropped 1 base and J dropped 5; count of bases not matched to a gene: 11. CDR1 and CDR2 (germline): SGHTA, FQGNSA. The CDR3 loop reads CASSLVGGGAITETQYF. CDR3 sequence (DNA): TGTGCCAGCAGCTTAGTAGGCGGGGGGGCGATAACGGAGACCCAGTACTTC.

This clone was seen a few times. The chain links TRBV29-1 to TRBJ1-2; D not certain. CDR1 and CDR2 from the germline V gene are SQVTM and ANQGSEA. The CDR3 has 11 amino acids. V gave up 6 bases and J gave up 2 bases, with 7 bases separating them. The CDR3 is CSVQINYGYTF. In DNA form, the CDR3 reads TGCAGCGTGCAGATAAACTATGGCTACACCTTC.

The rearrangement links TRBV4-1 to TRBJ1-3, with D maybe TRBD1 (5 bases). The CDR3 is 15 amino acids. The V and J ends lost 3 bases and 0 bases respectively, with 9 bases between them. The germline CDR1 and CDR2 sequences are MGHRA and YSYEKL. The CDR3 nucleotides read TGCGCCAGCAGCCAGGGGACCACCTCTGGAAACACCATATATTTT. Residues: CASSQGTTSGNTIYF.